Listed below are T cell receptor beta chains from one sample, sequenced in a study of cytomegalovirus exposure and HLA in healthy donors. The assay was immunoSEQ multiplex PCR, and TCRdb's table has in-frame clones only and misses some. The sample contains approximately 72,000 clones, roughly 79% of which appear only once. The material sequenced was PBMCs. The receptors stem from a male donor in good health and CMV-seropositive. Both conserved end residues are part of each CDR3. D genes are given only for firm matches. Size values are once, few and many counts, or a class for expanded clones, and some rows have none.

few,NA,TRBJ2-7,TRBV25-1,TGTGCCAGCAGTGAATATCAAGGAGGGGACGAGCAGTACTTC,CASSEYQGGDEQYF
few,NA,TRBJ1-4,TRBV5-4,TGTGCCAGCAGCCAGCAGGGGTTGGAAAAACTGTTTTTT,CASSQQGLEKLFF
NA,NA,TRBJ2-7,TRBV29-1,TGCAGCGCGATTCTGAATTTAAGGGGCAGCCCCTACGAGCAGTACTTC,CSAILNLRGSPYEQYF
NA,NA,TRBJ2-7,TRBV9,TGTGCCAGCAGCGCCAACAGGTACGAGCAGTACTTC,CASSANRYEQYF
few,TRBD1,TRBJ1-1,TRBV11-3,TGTGCCAGCAGCTTAGGAGGGACAGCGAACACTGAAGCTTTCTTT,CASSLGGTANTEAFF
few,NA,TRBJ1-2,TRBV4-1,TGCGCCAGCAGCGATCGGACAGAGTTTGGGAATGGCTACACCTTC,CASSDRTEFGNGYTF
NA,TRBD1,TRBJ1-6,TRBV6-5,TGTGCCAGCAGTTACCCACTCAGGGGGTCACCCCTCCACTTT,CASSYPLRGSPLHF
NA,TRBD2,TRBJ2-1,TRBV4-2,TGTGCCAGCAGCCAAGGGGGGGGGACTAGCGGATACAATGAGCAGTTCTTC,CASSQGGGTSGYNEQFF
NA,NA,TRBJ1-1,TRBV7-8,TGTGCCAGCAGCTTAGCGCGAATCGTGCGGAGGAACACTGAAGCTTTCTTT,CASSLARIVRRNTEAFF
NA,NA,TRBJ2-7,TRBV7-9,TGTGCCAGCAGCTTAGGAACAGCAATCCAGTACTTC,CASSLGTAIQYF
few,NA,TRBJ1-1,TRBV4-1,TGCGCCAGCAGCCCCCGAGCAGGGGTGGGCACTGAAGCTTTCTTT,CASSPRAGVGTEAFF
NA,TRBD2,TRBJ2-5,TRBV9,TGTGCCAGCAGCGTAGGGGGGGGTGAGACCCAGTACTTC,CASSVGGGETQYF
NA,NA,TRBJ2-1,TRBV7-2,TGTGCCAGCAGCCGATGGACACGCTCTGATGAGCAGTTCTTC,CASSRWTRSDEQFF
NA,NA,TRBJ1-2,TRBV27,TGTGCCAGCGCGGGGATGGACTATGGCTACACCTTC,CASAGMDYGYTF
NA,NA,TRBJ1-5,TRBV10-3,TGTGCCATCAGTCAGGGTCTGGCGGATCAGCCCCAGCATTTT,CAISQGLADQPQHF
NA,TRBD1,TRBJ2-2,TRBV18,TGTGCCAGCTCACCGGGACAGGCGAACACCGGGGAGCTGTTTTTT,CASSPGQANTGELFF
NA,NA,TRBJ1-2,TRBV2,TGTGCCAGCAGCGGGACGACAGGCACTACCGCCTGGGGAGGCTACACCTTC,CASSGTTGTTAWGGYTF
few,NA,TRBJ1-4,TRBV18,TGTGCCAGCTCGCCCGCAGGGAATAATGAAAAACTGTTTTTT,CASSPAGNNEKLFF
NA,TRBD1,TRBJ1-1,TRBV5-1,TGCGCCAGCAGCTTGGCCAGGACAGGGGGGTTATCCACTGAAGCTTTCTTT,CASSLARTGGLSTEAFF
NA,NA,TRBJ2-7,TRBV11-3,TGTGCCAGCAGCAGAGGCGGGGAATACGAGCAGTACTTC,CASSRGGEYEQYF
NA,TRBD1,TRBJ1-1,TRBV6-6,TGTGCCAGCAGTGCGCAGGGGGCTGGCACTGAAGCTTTCTTT,CASSAQGAGTEAFF
NA,TRBD1,TRBJ1-4,TRBV5-1,TGCGCCAGCAGTCACGACAGGGCCAATGAAAAACTGTTTTTT,CASSHDRANEKLFF
few,NA,TRBJ1-1,TRBV6-1,TGTGCCAGCAGTGAAATTCAGGGCTCTGAAGCTTTCTTT,CASSEIQGSEAFF
NA,TRBD2,TRBJ2-7,TRBV15,TGTGCCACCAGCCCACCTGGCGGGAGAGTCTACGAGCAGTACTTC,CATSPPGGRVYEQYF
few,TRBD1,TRBJ1-5,TRBV10-3,TGTGCCATCAGCGGACAGGGGTTGGGCAATCAGCCCCAGCATTTT,CAISGQGLGNQPQHF
NA,NA,TRBJ2-3,TRBV5-8,TGTGCCAGCAGCTTGGGGACGGGAACGGATACGCAGTATTTT,CASSLGTGTDTQYF
NA,NA,TRBJ1-5,TRBV7-8,TGTGCCAGCAGCTTAGCAACAGTTATTGGCAATCAGCCCCAGCATTTT,CASSLATVIGNQPQHF
NA,NA,TRBJ1-2,TRBV13,TGTGCCAGCAGCTTCGCCCTCAGGGGTCGTGGGTACACCTTC,CASSFALRGRGYTF
NA,NA,TRBJ2-5,TRBV6-1,TGTGCCAGCAGTGGGATACAGGGTCCAGAGACCCAGTACTTC,CASSGIQGPETQYF
NA,NA,TRBJ2-5,TRBV28,TGTGCCAGCAGTTTTGTTTCCGCGGCCGAGACCCAGTACTTC,CASSFVSAAETQYF
NA,TRBD1,TRBJ1-2,TRBV28,TGTGCCGTCCGCGGGACAGTGAGTGGCTACACCTTC,CAVRGTVSGYTF
many,TRBD1,TRBJ1-4,TRBV7-9,TGTGCCAGCAGCTTCAGACAGGGTCAGGGTGAAAAACTGTTTTTT,CASSFRQGQGEKLFF
NA,NA,TRBJ2-7,TRBV28,TGTGCCAGCAGTTCACCGGGACAAAATTACGAGCAGTACTTC,CASSSPGQNYEQYF
NA,TRBD1,TRBJ2-5,TRBV11-2,TGTGCCAGCAGCTTAGGACAGGGACAAGAGACCCAGTACTTC,CASSLGQGQETQYF
NA,TRBD1,TRBJ2-7,TRBV28,TGTGCCAGCGGCAGGGGGTCCTCCTACGAGCAGTACTTC,CASGRGSSYEQYF
NA,NA,TRBJ2-1,TRBV19,TGTGCCAGTAGTCCATACCGACGGGAGCCCAGGAATGAGCAGTTCTTC,CASSPYRREPRNEQFF
NA,NA,TRBJ2-7,TRBV28,NA,CASSPLTVLRVNYEQYF
few,NA,TRBJ2-7,TRBV4-3,TGCGCCAGCAGCCTGGTCGGCTCCTACGAGCAGTACTTC,CASSLVGSYEQYF
NA,NA,TRBJ2-3,TRBV2,TGTGCCAGCAACGGGGGGCCCACAGATACGCAGTATTTT,CASNGGPTDTQYF
NA,NA,TRBJ1-1,TRBV4-3,TGCGCCAGCAGCCAAGGGTGGACACGAGTCACTGAAGCTTTCTTT,CASSQGWTRVTEAFF
NA,TRBD2,TRBJ2-7,TRBV5-1,TGCGCCAGCAGCTCTGGACTAGCGACCTACGAGCAGTACTTC,CASSSGLATYEQYF
few,NA,TRBJ2-7,TRBV10-1,TGCGCCAGCAGTGTGTGGGCACGGTACGAGCAGTACTTC,CASSVWARYEQYF
NA,NA,TRBJ2-1,TRBV5-1,TGCGCCAGCAGCGAGGGACTTGCCTTCTCCTACAATGAGCAGTTCTTC,CASSEGLAFSYNEQFF
NA,NA,TRBJ2-3,TRBV18,TGTGCCAGCTCACCCGACGACTTGGTAATGGATACGCAGTATTTT,CASSPDDLVMDTQYF
few,NA,TRBJ2-2,TRBV7-9,TGTGCCAGCAGCGATTCCGGGGCCGGGGAGCTGTTTTTT,CASSDSGAGELFF
once,NA,TRBJ1-3,TRBV6-5,TGTGCCAGCAGTTCAGGCGACTCTGGAAACACCATATATTTT,CASSSGDSGNTIYF
once,NA,TRBJ2-4,TRBV2,TGTGCCAGCAGGCTAGGGGGTGCCAAAAACATTCAGTACTTC,CASRLGGAKNIQYF
NA,TRBD1,TRBJ1-2,TRBV7-6,TGTGCCAGCAGCTTAGTATCGACAGGGGGTCGGTATGGCTACACCTTC,CASSLVSTGGRYGYTF
NA,TRBD2,TRBJ2-1,TRBV5-1,TGCGCCAGCAGCTTGCGGTCTAGCGGGAGGGCCAGGGGTGAGCAGTTCTTC,CASSLRSSGRARGEQFF
NA,NA,TRBJ2-1,TRBV11-2,TGTGCCAGCAGCTCCCCCAGGCAGGGCCACAATGAGCAGTTCTTC,CASSSPRQGHNEQFF
NA,TRBD2,TRBJ2-1,TRBV5-1,TGCGCCAGCAGCTTGGGACTAGCGGCCAGGTACAATGAGCAGTTCTTC,CASSLGLAARYNEQFF